This is a list of T cell receptor beta chains from one sample in a study of T-cell memory formation after mild COVID-19. TCRdb processed the 5' RACE reads anew with MiXCR; each CDR3 protein has one entry. Among approximately 350,000 distinct CDR3 sequences listed, around 27% were seen once. The specimen sequenced was PBMCs or a T cell subset sorted from them (not recorded which). These receptors were taken from an adult woman who had mild COVID-19 (a few samples of this study predate the infection). Cell type and time point are not known. The CDR3 runs from the conserved cysteine through the conserved F or W. The order of the fields is D gene, CDR3 length, V gene, clone size, J gene, CDR3 DNA, CDR3 protein. D genes are given only for firm matches. Clone size is stated in some rows and not others, as once, few, many or a class when expanded.

.	12	TRBV2	.	TRBJ1-6	TGTGCCAGCAGGGGGGACACCCGCGTGCTCCACTTT	CASRGDTRVLHF
TRBD2	15	TRBV3-1	.	TRBJ2-5	TGTGCCAGCAGCCGCGGTGGACTAGCAGGAGAGACCCAGTACTTC	CASSRGGLAGETQYF
TRBD2	15	TRBV28	.	TRBJ2-5	TGTGCCAGCAGTTCATCGAGCGGGAGGGGGGAGACCCAGTACTTC	CASSSSSGRGETQYF
.	14	TRBV7-2	.	TRBJ2-3	TGTGCCAGCAGCTTACAGGGACCAGCAGATACGCAGTATTTT	CASSLQGPADTQYF
.	14	TRBV29-1	.	TRBJ2-5	TGCAGCGTTGAGGTCGGCGTCCTGGGGGAGACCCAGTACTTC	CSVEVGVLGETQYF
.	13	TRBV9	.	TRBJ2-5	TGTGCCAGCAGTGGACTGGGGAGATCGGCCCAGTACTTC	CASSGLGRSAQYF
TRBD1	14	TRBV13	.	TRBJ2-7	TGTGCCAGCTCCGGGACAGGGTGGCCCTACGAGCAGTACTTC	CASSGTGWPYEQYF
.	15	TRBV29-1	.	TRBJ2-7	TGCAGCGTTGAGGGTGAAGGGGACATCGCCTACGAGCAGTACTTC	CSVEGEGDIAYEQYF
.	13	TRBV7-6	few	TRBJ2-3	TGTGCCAGCAGCTTAGAAGGGCGGGATACGCAGTATTTT	CASSLEGRDTQYF
.	12	TRBV29-1	.	TRBJ1-1	TGCAGCGTTGACGTGGAGAACACTGAAGCTTTCTTT	CSVDVENTEAFF
TRBD1	15	TRBV11-2	few	TRBJ2-1	TGTGCCAGCAGCGCCAGACAGGGAAGGAGCAATGAGCAGTTCTTC	CASSARQGRSNEQFF
.	15	TRBV7-2	.	TRBJ1-2	TGTGCCAGCAGCTTAGCCGACGCCAGTGTGTATGGCTACACCTTC	CASSLADASVYGYTF
TRBD2	15	TRBV10-3	.	TRBJ2-2	TGTGCCATCAGTGATGGGGGGGCGAACACCGGGGAGCTGTTTTTT	CAISDGGANTGELFF
.	16	TRBV7-6	.	TRBJ2-5	TGTGCCAGCAGCCAACCCCTCGGGAACGAGCGAGAGACCCAGTACTTC	CASSQPLGNERETQYF
.	13	TRBV10-2	.	TRBJ2-3	TGCGCCAGCAGTGAGTCGGGGTCTAATACGCAGTATTTT	CASSESGSNTQYF
.	11	TRBV29-1	.	TRBJ1-2	TGCAGCGTCGGAATGGGTGTAGGCTACACCTTC	CSVGMGVGYTF
.	16	TRBV7-2	.	TRBJ1-4	TGTGCCAGCCACCGCCCCCAATCGGGATCCAATGAAAAACTGTTTTTT	CASHRPQSGSNEKLFF
.	11	TRBV2	.	TRBJ1-2	TGTGCCAGCAGTGCCGAGGATGGCTACACCTTC	CASSAEDGYTF
TRBD1	14	TRBV5-4	.	TRBJ1-2	TGTGCCAGCACCGTTGGACAGGCGAACTATGGCTACACCTTC	CASTVGQANYGYTF
.	16	TRBV23-1	few	TRBJ2-5	TGCGCCAGCAGTCACTCGGAACTTACCAAGGGGGAGACCCAGTACTTC	CASSHSELTKGETQYF
.	12	TRBV12-3/TRBV12-4	.	TRBJ2-7	TGTGCCAGCAGTCGGAATGACTACGAGCAGTACTTC	CASSRNDYEQYF
.	15	TRBV6-1	few	TRBJ2-5	TGTGCCAGCAGTGAAGTGTGGCAGATGCGAGAGACCCAGTACTTC	CASSEVWQMRETQYF
TRBD2	18	TRBV11-3	.	TRBJ2-1	TGTGCCAGCAGCACCCGACTAGCGGGAGCCCTAAAATACAATGAGCAGTTCTTC	CASSTRLAGALKYNEQFF
TRBD1	15	TRBV5-5	few	TRBJ1-2	TGTGCCAGCAGCATTGACAGGGTGTCCGACTATGGCTACACCTTC	CASSIDRVSDYGYTF
.	15	TRBV25-1	.	TRBJ2-3	TGTGCCAGCAGTGGTCCCGGGACGGTGAGGGATACGCAGTATTTT	CASSGPGTVRDTQYF